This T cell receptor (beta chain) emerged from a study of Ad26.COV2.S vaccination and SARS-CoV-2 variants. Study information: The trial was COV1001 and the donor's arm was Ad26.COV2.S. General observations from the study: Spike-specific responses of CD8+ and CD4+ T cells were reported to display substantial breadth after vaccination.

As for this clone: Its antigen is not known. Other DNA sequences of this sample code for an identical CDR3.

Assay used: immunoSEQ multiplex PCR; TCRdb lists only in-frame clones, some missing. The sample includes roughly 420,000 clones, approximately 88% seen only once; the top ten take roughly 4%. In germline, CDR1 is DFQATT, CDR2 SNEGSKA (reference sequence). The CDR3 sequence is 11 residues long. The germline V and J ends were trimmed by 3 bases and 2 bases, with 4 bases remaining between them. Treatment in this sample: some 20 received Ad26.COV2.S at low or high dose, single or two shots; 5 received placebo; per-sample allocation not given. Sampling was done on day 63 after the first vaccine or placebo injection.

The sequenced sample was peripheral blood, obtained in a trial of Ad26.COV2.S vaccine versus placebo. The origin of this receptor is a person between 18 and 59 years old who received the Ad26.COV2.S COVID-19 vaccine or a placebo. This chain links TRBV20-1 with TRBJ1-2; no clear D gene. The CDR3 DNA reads TGCAGTGCTAGTCCCAACTATGGCTACACCTTC. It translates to CSASPNYGYTF.